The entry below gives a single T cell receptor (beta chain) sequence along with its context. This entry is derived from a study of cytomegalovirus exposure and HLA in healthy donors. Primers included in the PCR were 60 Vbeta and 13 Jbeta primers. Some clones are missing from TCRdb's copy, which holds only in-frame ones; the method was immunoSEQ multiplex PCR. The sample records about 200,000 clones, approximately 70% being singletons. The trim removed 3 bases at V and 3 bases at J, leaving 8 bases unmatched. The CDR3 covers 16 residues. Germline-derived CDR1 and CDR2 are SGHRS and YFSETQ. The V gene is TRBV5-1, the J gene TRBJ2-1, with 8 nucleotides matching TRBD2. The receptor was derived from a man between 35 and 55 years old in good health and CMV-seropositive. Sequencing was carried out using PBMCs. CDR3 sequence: CASSSSRGGLYNEQFF. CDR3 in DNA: TGCGCCAGCAGCTCCTCTCGCGGGGGGCTCTACAATGAGCAGTTCTTC.